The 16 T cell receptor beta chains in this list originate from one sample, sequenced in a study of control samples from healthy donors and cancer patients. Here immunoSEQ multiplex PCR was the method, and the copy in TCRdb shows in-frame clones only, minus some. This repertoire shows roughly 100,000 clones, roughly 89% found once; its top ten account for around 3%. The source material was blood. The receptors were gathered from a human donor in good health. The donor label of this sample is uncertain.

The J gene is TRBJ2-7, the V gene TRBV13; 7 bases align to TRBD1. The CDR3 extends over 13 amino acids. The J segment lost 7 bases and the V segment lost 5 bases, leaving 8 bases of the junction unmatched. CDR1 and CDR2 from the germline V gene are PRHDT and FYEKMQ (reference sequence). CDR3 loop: CASSLGQAREQYV. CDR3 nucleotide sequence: TGTGCCAGCAGCCTTGGACAGGCGAGGGAGCAGTACGTC.

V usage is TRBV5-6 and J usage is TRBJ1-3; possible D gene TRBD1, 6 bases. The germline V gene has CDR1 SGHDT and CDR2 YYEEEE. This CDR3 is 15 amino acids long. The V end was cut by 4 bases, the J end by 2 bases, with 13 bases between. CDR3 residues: CASSDTGLAGNTIYF. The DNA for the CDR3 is TGTGCCAGCAGCGACACAGGGCTAGCTGGAAACACCATATATTTT.

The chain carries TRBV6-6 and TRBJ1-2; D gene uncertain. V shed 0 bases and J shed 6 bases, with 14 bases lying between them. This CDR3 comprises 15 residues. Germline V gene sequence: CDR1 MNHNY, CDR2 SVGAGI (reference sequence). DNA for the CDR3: TGTGCCAGCAGTTACTCGCCGGGTCCCCCCGATGGCTACACCTTC. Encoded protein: CASSYSPGPPDGYTF.

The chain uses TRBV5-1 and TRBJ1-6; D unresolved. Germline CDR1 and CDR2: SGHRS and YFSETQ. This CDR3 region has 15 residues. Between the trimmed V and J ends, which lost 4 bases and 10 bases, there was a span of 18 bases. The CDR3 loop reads CASSLVQSSKSPLHF. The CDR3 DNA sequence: TGCGCCAGCAGCCTTGTACAGTCATCCAAATCACCCCTCCACTTT.

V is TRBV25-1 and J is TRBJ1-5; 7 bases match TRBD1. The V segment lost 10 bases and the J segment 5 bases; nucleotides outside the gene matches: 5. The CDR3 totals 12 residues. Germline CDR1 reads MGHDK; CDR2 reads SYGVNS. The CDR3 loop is CAIDRADQPQHF. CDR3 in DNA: TGTGCCATCGACAGGGCCGATCAGCCCCAGCATTTT.

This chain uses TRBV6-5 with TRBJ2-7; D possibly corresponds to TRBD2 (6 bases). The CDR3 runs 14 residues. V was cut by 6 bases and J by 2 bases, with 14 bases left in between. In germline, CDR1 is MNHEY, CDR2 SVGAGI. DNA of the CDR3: TGTGCCAGCAGGGGAGGCCCAGCCACCTACGAGCAGTACTTC. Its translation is CASRGGPATYEQYF.

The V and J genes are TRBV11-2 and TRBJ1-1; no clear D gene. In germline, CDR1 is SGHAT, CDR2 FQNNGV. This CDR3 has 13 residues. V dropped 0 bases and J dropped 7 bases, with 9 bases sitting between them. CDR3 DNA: TGTGCCAGCAGCTTAGATCGGGCGCATGAAGCTTTCTTT. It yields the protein CASSLDRAHEAFF. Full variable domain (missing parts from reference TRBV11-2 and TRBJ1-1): EAGVAQSPRYKIIEKRQSVAFWCNPISGHATLYWYQQILGQGPKLLIQFQNNGVVDDSQLPKDRFSAERLKGVDSTLKIQPAKLEDSAVYLCASSLDRAHEAFFGQGTRLTVV.

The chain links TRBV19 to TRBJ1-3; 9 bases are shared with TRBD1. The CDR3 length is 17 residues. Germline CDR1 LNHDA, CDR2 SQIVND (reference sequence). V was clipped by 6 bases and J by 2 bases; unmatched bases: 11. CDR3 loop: CASSLLTGGPAGNTIYF. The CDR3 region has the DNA TGTGCCAGTAGCTTATTAACAGGGGGCCCTGCTGGAAACACCATATATTTT.

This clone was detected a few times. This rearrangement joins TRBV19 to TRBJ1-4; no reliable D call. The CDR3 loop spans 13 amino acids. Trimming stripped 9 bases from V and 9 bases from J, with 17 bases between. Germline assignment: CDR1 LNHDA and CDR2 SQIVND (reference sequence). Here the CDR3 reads CASPGHRSKKLFF. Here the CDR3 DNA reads TGTGCCAGCCCCGGCCATAGAAGTAAAAAACTGTTTTTT.

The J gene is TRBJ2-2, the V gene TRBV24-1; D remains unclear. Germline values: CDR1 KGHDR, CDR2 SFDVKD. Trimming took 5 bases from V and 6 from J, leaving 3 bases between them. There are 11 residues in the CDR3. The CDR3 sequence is CATSGSGELFF. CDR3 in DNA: TGTGCCACCAGTGGGTCCGGGGAGCTGTTTTTT.

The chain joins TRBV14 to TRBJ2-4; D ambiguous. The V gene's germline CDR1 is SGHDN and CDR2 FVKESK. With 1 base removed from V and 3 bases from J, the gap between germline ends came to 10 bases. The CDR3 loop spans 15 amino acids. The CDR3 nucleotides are TGTGCCAGCAGCCAAGTCGGCACCTACAAAAACATTCAGTACTTC. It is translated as CASSQVGTYKNIQYF.

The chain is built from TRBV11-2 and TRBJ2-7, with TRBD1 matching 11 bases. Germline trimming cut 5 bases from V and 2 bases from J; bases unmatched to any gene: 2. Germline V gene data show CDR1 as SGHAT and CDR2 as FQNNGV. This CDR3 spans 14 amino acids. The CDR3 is CASSGQGATYEQYF. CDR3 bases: TGTGCCAGCAGCGGACAGGGGGCTACCTACGAGCAGTACTTC.

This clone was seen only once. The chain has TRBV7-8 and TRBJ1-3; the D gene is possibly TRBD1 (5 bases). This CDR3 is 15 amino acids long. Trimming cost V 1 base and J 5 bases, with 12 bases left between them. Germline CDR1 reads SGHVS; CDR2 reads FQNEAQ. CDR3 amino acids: CASSLGIGVRNTIYF. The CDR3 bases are TGTGCCAGCAGCTTAGGAATAGGGGTTCGAAACACCATATATTTT.

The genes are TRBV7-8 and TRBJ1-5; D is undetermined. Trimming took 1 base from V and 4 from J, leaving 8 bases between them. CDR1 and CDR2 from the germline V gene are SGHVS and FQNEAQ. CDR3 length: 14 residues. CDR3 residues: CASSLGARNQPQHF. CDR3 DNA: TGTGCCAGCAGCTTAGGGGCAAGAAATCAGCCCCAGCATTTT.

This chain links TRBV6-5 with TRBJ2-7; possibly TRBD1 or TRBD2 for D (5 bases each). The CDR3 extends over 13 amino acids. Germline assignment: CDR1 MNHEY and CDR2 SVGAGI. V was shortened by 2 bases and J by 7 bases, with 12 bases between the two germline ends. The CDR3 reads CASSYNSEGEQYF. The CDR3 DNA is TGTGCCAGCAGTTACAATAGCGAGGGGGAGCAGTACTTC.

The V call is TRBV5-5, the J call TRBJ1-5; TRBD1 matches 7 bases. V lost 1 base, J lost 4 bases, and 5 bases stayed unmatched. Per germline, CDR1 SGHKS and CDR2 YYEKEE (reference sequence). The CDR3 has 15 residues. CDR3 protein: CASSLTGATNQPQHF. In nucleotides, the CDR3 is TGTGCCAGCAGCTTGACAGGGGCGACGAATCAGCCCCAGCATTTT.